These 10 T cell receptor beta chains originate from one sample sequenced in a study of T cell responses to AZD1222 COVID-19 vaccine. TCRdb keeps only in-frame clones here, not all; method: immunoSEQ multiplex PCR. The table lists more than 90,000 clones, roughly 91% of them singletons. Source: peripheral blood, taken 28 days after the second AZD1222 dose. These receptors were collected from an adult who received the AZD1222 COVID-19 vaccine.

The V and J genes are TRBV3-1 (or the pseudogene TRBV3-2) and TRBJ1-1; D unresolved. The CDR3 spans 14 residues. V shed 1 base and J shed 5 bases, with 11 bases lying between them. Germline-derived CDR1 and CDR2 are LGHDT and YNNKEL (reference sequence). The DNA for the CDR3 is TGTGCCAGCAGCCAAGTAGCGGGATGGACTGAAGCTTTCTTT. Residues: CASSQVAGWTEAFF.

This CDR3 is CASSSLAGGVTDTQYF. CDR3 coding DNA: TGTGCCAGCAGCTCGCTAGCGGGGGGGGTCACAGATACGCAGTATTTT. The chain couples TRBV7-9 to TRBJ2-3; TRBD2 agrees at 12 bases. Germline V CDR1 and CDR2: SEHNR, FQNEAQ (reference sequence). This CDR3 comprises 16 residues. Unmatched junction bases numbered 4, after V lost 4 bases and J lost 2 bases.

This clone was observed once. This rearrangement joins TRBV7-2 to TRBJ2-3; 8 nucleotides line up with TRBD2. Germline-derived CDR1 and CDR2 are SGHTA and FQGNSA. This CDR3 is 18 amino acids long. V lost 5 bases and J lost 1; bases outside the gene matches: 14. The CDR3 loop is CASSHTSTSGGRTDTQYF. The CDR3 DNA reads TGTGCCAGCAGCCATACCTCGACGAGCGGGGGACGCACAGATACGCAGTATTTT.

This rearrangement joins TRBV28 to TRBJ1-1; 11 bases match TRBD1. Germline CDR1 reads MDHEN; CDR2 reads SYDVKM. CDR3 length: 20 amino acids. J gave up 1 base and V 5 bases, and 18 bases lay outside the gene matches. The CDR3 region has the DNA TGTGCCAGCAGTACCCCGGTGGACAGGGGGCGGGAGATTGGGAACACTGAAGCTTTCTTT. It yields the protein CASSTPVDRGREIGNTEAFF. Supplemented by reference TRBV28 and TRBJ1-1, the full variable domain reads DVKVTQSSRYLVKRTGEKVFLECVQDMDHENMFWYRQDPGLGLRLIYFSYDVKMKEKGDIPEGYSVSREKKERFSLILESASTNQTSMYLCASSTPVDRGREIGNTEAFFGQGTRLTVV.

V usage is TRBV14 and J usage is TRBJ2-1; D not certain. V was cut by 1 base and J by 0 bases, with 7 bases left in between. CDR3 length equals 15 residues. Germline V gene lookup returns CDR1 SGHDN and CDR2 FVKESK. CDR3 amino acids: CASSQVTGSYNEQFF. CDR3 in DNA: TGTGCCAGCAGCCAAGTTACTGGCTCCTACAATGAGCAGTTCTTC.

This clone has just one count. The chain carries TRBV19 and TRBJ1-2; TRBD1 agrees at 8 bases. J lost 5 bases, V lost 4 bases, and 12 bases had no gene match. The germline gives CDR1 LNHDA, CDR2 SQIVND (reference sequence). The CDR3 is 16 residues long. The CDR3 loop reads CASSTPGQANAYGYTF. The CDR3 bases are TGTGCCAGTAGTACGCCGGGACAGGCGAATGCGTATGGCTACACCTTC.

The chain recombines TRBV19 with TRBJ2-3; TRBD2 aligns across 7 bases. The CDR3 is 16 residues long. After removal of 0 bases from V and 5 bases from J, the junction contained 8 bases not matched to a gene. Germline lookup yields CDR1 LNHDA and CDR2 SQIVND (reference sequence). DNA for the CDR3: TGTGCCAGTAGTATAGAGCTAGGGGACTACAGAGATACGCAGTATTTT. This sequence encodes CASSIELGDYRDTQYF.

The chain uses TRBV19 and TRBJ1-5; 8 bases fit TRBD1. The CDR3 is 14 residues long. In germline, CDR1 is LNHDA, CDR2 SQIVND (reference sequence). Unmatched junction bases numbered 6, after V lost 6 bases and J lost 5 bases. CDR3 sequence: CASRWTGIDQPQHF. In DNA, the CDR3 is TGTGCCAGTAGGTGGACAGGGATAGATCAGCCCCAGCATTTT. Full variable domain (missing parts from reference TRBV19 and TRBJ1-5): DGGITQSPKYLFRKEGQNVTLSCEQNLNHDAMYWYRQDPGQGLRLIYYSQIVNDFQKGDIAEGYSVSREKKESFPLTVTSAQKNPTAFYLCASRWTGIDQPQHFGDGTRLSIL.

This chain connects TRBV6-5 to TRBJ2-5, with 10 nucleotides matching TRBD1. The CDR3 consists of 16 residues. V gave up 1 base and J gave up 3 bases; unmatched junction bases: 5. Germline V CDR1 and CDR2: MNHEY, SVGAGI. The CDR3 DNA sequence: TGTGCCAGCAGTTACTACCTGGACAGGGGGGAAGAGACCCAGTACTTC. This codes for CASSYYLDRGEETQYF.

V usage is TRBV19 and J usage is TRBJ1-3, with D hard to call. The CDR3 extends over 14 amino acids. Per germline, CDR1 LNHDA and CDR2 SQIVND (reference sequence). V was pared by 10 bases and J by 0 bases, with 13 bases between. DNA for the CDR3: TGTGCCACTTCATCAGAAGGCTCTGGAAACACCATATATTTT. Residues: CATSSEGSGNTIYF. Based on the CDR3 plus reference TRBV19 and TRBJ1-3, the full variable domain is DGGITQSPKYLFRKEGQNVTLSCEQNLNHDAMYWYRQDPGQGLRLIYYSQIVNDFQKGDIAEGYSVSREKKESFPLTVTSAQKNPTAFYLCATSSEGSGNTIYFGEGSWLTVV.